This T cell receptor (beta chain) came from a study of T cell responses to AZD1222 COVID-19 vaccine. The study, taken as a whole, reports: At 160-218 and 743-854, vaccine-associated CD4 TCRs were dominant, and they spanned spike. Reportedly, close to half of spike-specific TCRs are directed against unmutated variant regions. Clonal diversity was possibly underestimated, and white British individuals and females predominated among donors.

Pooling of second doses given at about 4 or about 12 weeks was done. With regard to this clone: The antigen is not known.

Only in-frame clones appear in the TCRdb table, and some are missing; sequencing was by immunoSEQ multiplex PCR. The profile shows around 130,000 clones, 80% to 90% of them singletons. Sequences were derived from peripheral blood, sampled 28 days after the second AZD1222 dose. This receptor was identified in an adult who received the AZD1222 COVID-19 vaccine.

The CDR3 region is CATKLAGGDTQYF. The CDR3, as DNA: TGTGCCACCAAACTAGCGGGAGGAGATACGCAGTATTTT. The chain is built from TRBV15 and TRBJ2-3, with 12 bases that match TRBD2. In germline, CDR1 is LNHNV, CDR2 YYDKDF (reference sequence). This CDR3 is 13 amino acids long. J gave up 5 bases and V 7 bases, and 1 base lay outside the gene matches.